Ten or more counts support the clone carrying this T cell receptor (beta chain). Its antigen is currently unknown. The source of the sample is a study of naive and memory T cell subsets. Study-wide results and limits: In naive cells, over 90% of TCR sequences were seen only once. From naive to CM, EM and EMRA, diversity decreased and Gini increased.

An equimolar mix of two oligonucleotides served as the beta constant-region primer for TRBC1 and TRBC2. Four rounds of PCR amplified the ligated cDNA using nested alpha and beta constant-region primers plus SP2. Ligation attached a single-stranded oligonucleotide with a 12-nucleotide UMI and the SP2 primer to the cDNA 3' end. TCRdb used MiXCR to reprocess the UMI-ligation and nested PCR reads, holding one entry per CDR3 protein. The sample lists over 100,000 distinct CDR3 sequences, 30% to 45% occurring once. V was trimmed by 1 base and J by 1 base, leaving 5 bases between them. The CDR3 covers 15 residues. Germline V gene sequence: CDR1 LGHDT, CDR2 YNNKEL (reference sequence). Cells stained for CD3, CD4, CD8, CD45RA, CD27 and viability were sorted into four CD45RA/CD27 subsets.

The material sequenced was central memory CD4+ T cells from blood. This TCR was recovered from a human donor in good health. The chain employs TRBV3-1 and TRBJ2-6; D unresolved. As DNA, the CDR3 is TGTGCCAGCAGCCAAGTTTCGTCTGGGGCCAACGTCCTGACTTTC. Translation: CASSQVSSGANVLTF.